The source of this T cell receptor beta chain is a study of persistence of HIV-infected CD4 T cells. A single count supports this clone. As yet, its antigen is unknown. Cells were stimulated nonspecifically with anti-CD3/anti-CD28 magnetic beads. Sorting of responding CD4+ T cells relied on upregulated CD40 ligand together with CD69. Trimming left V 5 bases short and J 4 bases short, with 5 bases between. This CDR3 spans 11 amino acids. Germline V gene lookup returns CDR1 MNHNY and CDR2 SVGAGI (reference sequence). This was the immunoSEQ version 4 assay in survey mode. Assay used: immunoSEQ multiplex PCR; TCRdb lists only in-frame clones, some missing. The sample holds around 39,000 clones, 89% seen once.

V gene TRBV6-6 combines with J gene TRBJ1-2; D gene ambiguous. The sequence derives from an adult man with HIV who was CMV-seropositive. The input for sequencing was CD4+ T cells sorted from PBMCs after 18-hour stimulation, taken from a patient who received antiretroviral therapy. This CDR3 reads CASSRSYGYTF. CDR3 DNA sequence: TGTGCCAGCAGTCGATCCTATGGCTACACCTTC.